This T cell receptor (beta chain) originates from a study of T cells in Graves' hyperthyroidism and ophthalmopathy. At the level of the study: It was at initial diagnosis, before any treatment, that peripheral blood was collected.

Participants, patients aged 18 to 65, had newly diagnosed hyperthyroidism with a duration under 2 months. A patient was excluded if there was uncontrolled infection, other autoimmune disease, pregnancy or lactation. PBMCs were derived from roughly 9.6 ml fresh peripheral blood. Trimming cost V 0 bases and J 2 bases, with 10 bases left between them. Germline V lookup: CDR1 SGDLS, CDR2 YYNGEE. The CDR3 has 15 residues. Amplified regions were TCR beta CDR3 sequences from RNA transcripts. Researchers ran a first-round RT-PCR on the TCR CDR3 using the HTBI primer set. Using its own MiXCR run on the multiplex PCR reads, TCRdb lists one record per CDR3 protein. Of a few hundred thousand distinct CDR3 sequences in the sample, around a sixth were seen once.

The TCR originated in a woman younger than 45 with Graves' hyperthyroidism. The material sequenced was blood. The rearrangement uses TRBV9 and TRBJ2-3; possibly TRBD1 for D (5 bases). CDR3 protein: CASSVGGGHTDTQYF. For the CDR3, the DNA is TGTGCCAGCAGCGTAGGGGGCGGTCACACAGATACGCAGTATTTT.